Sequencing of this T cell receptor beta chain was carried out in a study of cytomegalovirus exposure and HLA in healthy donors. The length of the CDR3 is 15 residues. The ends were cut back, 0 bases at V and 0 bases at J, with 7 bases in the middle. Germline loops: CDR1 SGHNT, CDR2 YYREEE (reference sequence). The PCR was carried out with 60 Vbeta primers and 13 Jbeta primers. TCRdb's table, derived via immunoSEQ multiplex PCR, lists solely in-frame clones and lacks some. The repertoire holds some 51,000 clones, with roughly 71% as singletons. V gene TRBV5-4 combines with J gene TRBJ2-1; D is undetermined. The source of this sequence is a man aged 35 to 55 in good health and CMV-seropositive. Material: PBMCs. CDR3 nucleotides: TGTGCCAGCAGCTTGGAGTCCGGCTCCTACAATGAGCAGTTCTTC. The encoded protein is CASSLESGSYNEQFF.